Listed below are T cell receptor beta chains from one sample, sequenced in a study of beta chain features in type 1 diabetes. The repertoire was sequenced with immunoSEQ multiplex PCR; TCRdb's copy has only in-frame clones and lacks some. This sample carries 200,000 to 300,000 clones, 27% of them seen once, and the ten largest clones take more than 3%. Sequences were obtained from central memory CD4+ T cells from blood. The receptors stem from a man aged 25 to 40 in good health. Both conserved end residues are part of each CDR3. D genes are given only for firm matches. Some rows have no size entry. The others give once, few or many, or a class for an expanded clone.

d_call: TRBD1; clone_size: few; j_call: TRBJ2-3; v_call: TRBV5-1; cdr3_nt: TGCGCCAGCAGCACACAGGGGAGCACAGATACGCAGTATTTT; cdr3_aa: CASSTQGSTDTQYF
d_call: NA; clone_size: NA; j_call: TRBJ2-3; v_call: TRBV11-2; cdr3_nt: TGTGCCAGCGGCAGTGGTCTCGCAGATACGCAGTATTTT; cdr3_aa: CASGSGLADTQYF
d_call: TRBD1; clone_size: once; j_call: TRBJ1-2; v_call: TRBV15; cdr3_nt: TGTGCCACTAAGACCGGGACAGCCGGCTATGGCTACACCTTC; cdr3_aa: CATKTGTAGYGYTF
d_call: NA; clone_size: few; j_call: TRBJ1-1; v_call: TRBV18; cdr3_nt: TGTGCCAGCTCACCACCGACGGGGCACACTGAAGCTTTCTTT; cdr3_aa: CASSPPTGHTEAFF
d_call: TRBD2; clone_size: NA; j_call: TRBJ2-1; v_call: TRBV5-6; cdr3_nt: TGTGCCAGCAGCTGGGGACTAGCGGGAGTCTACAATGAGCAGTTCTTC; cdr3_aa: CASSWGLAGVYNEQFF
d_call: NA; clone_size: NA; j_call: TRBJ2-7; v_call: TRBV6-1; cdr3_nt: TGTGCCAGCAGTGAAGCGCGGCAGAGCTCCTACGAGCAGTACTTC; cdr3_aa: CASSEARQSSYEQYF
d_call: NA; clone_size: NA; j_call: TRBJ1-5; v_call: TRBV7-2; cdr3_nt: TGTGCCAGCAGCTTATTGACTGAGGGCAATCAGCCCCAGCATTTT; cdr3_aa: CASSLLTEGNQPQHF
d_call: NA; clone_size: once; j_call: TRBJ1-2; v_call: TRBV27; cdr3_nt: TGTGCCAGCAAAAAGGCAGGCGACTATGGCTACACCTTC; cdr3_aa: CASKKAGDYGYTF
d_call: TRBD1; clone_size: few; j_call: TRBJ2-4; v_call: TRBV6-6; cdr3_nt: TGTGCCAGCAGTTATCCCTCGACAGGGGTGGACATTCAGTACTTC; cdr3_aa: CASSYPSTGVDIQYF
d_call: NA; clone_size: NA; j_call: TRBJ1-1; v_call: TRBV25-1; cdr3_nt: TGTGCCAGCAGTGAAAGTTGGGTGCGCAACACTGAAGCTTTCTTT; cdr3_aa: CASSESWVRNTEAFF
d_call: NA; clone_size: few; j_call: TRBJ2-7; v_call: TRBV29-1; cdr3_nt: TGCAGCGTTGATCCCGGATCCCACGAGCAGTACTTC; cdr3_aa: CSVDPGSHEQYF
d_call: NA; clone_size: many; j_call: TRBJ2-3; v_call: TRBV7-7; cdr3_nt: TGTGCCAGCAGCTTAGTTCGGGGGGATACGCAGTATTTT; cdr3_aa: CASSLVRGDTQYF
d_call: NA; clone_size: NA; j_call: TRBJ2-4; v_call: TRBV4-3; cdr3_nt: TGCGCCAGCAGCCAAGATAGGAGCAGCTCCAAAAACATTCAGTACTTC; cdr3_aa: CASSQDRSSSKNIQYF
d_call: NA; clone_size: NA; j_call: TRBJ1-1; v_call: TRBV28; cdr3_nt: TGTGCCAGCAGTACCAACACTGAAGCTTTCTTT; cdr3_aa: CASSTNTEAFF
d_call: NA; clone_size: NA; j_call: TRBJ1-6; v_call: TRBV30; cdr3_nt: TGTGCCTGGAGCCGCTCGGGCAGAGCTTATTCACCCCTCCACTTT; cdr3_aa: CAWSRSGRAYSPLHF
d_call: TRBD2; clone_size: few; j_call: TRBJ2-1; v_call: TRBV5-1; cdr3_nt: TGCGCCAGCAGCTTGACAGCGGGGGGTGAAAATGAGCAGTTCTTC; cdr3_aa: CASSLTAGGENEQFF
d_call: NA; clone_size: few; j_call: TRBJ1-1; v_call: TRBV29-1; cdr3_nt: TGCAGCGCTCACGGATCGAACACTGAAGCTTTCTTT; cdr3_aa: CSAHGSNTEAFF
d_call: TRBD2; clone_size: many; j_call: TRBJ2-3; v_call: TRBV7-2; cdr3_nt: TGTGCCAGCAGCTTAGCGGGGACTAGCGGGACCCAGGGCACGCAGTATTTT; cdr3_aa: CASSLAGTSGTQGTQYF
d_call: NA; clone_size: few; j_call: TRBJ2-1; v_call: TRBV7-9; cdr3_nt: TGTGCCAGCAGCTTAGTTCGGGGGTACAATGAGCAGTTCTTC; cdr3_aa: CASSLVRGYNEQFF
d_call: TRBD2; clone_size: few; j_call: TRBJ2-3; v_call: TRBV7-2; cdr3_nt: TGTGCCAGCAGCTTTAGACCAAGACTAGCGGGAGGCACAGATACGCAGTATTTT; cdr3_aa: CASSFRPRLAGGTDTQYF
d_call: NA; clone_size: once; j_call: TRBJ2-5; v_call: TRBV19; cdr3_nt: TGTGCCAGTAGCGGGACCACTACCCAGACCGGGACCCAGTACTTC; cdr3_aa: CASSGTTTQTGTQYF
d_call: TRBD1; clone_size: NA; j_call: TRBJ1-1; v_call: TRBV30; cdr3_nt: TGTGCCGGACAGGGCGACACTGAAGCTTTCTTT; cdr3_aa: CAGQGDTEAFF
d_call: NA; clone_size: few; j_call: TRBJ2-1; v_call: TRBV7-2; cdr3_nt: TGTGCCAGCAGCTACGGTTTCGGGGGTACGGGATCCTACAATGAGCAGTTCTTC; cdr3_aa: CASSYGFGGTGSYNEQFF
d_call: NA; clone_size: NA; j_call: TRBJ2-3; v_call: TRBV6-1; cdr3_nt: TGTGCCAGCGGCGCGTGGGGCACAGATACGCAGTATTTT; cdr3_aa: CASGAWGTDTQYF
d_call: NA; clone_size: few; j_call: TRBJ2-3; v_call: TRBV7-9; cdr3_nt: TGTGCCAGCAGCTCCCTTTGGGGGAAAGATACGCAGTATTTT; cdr3_aa: CASSSLWGKDTQYF
d_call: NA; clone_size: few; j_call: TRBJ1-2; v_call: TRBV30; cdr3_nt: TGTGCCTGGAGTACACAGGGCATCGGCTACACCTTC; cdr3_aa: CAWSTQGIGYTF
d_call: NA; clone_size: few; j_call: TRBJ2-3; v_call: TRBV4-2; cdr3_nt: TGTGCCAGCAGCCAAGAAGGCGACTTAGCCACAGATACGCAGTATTTT; cdr3_aa: CASSQEGDLATDTQYF
d_call: NA; clone_size: NA; j_call: TRBJ2-5; v_call: TRBV28; cdr3_nt: TGTGCCAGCAGTTTAGGCCTGAAGACCCAGTACTTC; cdr3_aa: CASSLGLKTQYF
d_call: TRBD2; clone_size: few; j_call: TRBJ2-1; v_call: TRBV29-1; cdr3_nt: TGCAGCGGGGGGACTAGCGGGAGGTCTGAGCAGTTCTTC; cdr3_aa: CSGGTSGRSEQFF
d_call: TRBD2; clone_size: many; j_call: TRBJ2-1; v_call: TRBV15; cdr3_nt: TGTGCCACCAGCAGGACTAGCCTTTCTTACAATGAGCAGTTCTTC; cdr3_aa: CATSRTSLSYNEQFF
d_call: NA; clone_size: few; j_call: TRBJ2-2; v_call: TRBV7-9; cdr3_nt: TGTGCCAGCAGGCCCCTTCCCCCCGGGGAGCTGTTTTTT; cdr3_aa: CASRPLPPGELFF
d_call: NA; clone_size: NA; j_call: TRBJ2-1; v_call: TRBV18; cdr3_nt: TGTGCCAGCTCACCAGGGGAAAATGAGCAGTTCTTC; cdr3_aa: CASSPGENEQFF
d_call: NA; clone_size: NA; j_call: TRBJ2-3; v_call: TRBV2; cdr3_nt: TGTGCCAGCAGCATGGGTGGTACGCAGTATTTT; cdr3_aa: CASSMGGTQYF
d_call: NA; clone_size: NA; j_call: TRBJ2-6; v_call: TRBV19; cdr3_nt: TGTGCCAGTAGTATGGAGGGGTCTGGGGCCAACGTCCTGACTTTC; cdr3_aa: CASSMEGSGANVLTF
d_call: NA; clone_size: NA; j_call: TRBJ1-4; v_call: TRBV7-9; cdr3_nt: TGTGCCAGCAGCTTAAGGTCTTTTGTCGAGAGTGAAAAACTGTTTTTT; cdr3_aa: CASSLRSFVESEKLFF
d_call: NA; clone_size: few; j_call: TRBJ1-2; v_call: TRBV7-9; cdr3_nt: TGTGCCAGCAGCTTAGGCCGGGGAGAGGATGGCTACACCTTC; cdr3_aa: CASSLGRGEDGYTF
d_call: NA; clone_size: NA; j_call: TRBJ1-2; v_call: TRBV6-5; cdr3_nt: TGTGCCAGCAGGAGACGAGGGGATAACTATGGCTACACCTTC; cdr3_aa: CASRRRGDNYGYTF
d_call: TRBD2; clone_size: NA; j_call: TRBJ2-2; v_call: TRBV28; cdr3_nt: TGTGCCACACTGCCAGCCGGGAGGGCGGCCGGGGAGCTGTTTTTT; cdr3_aa: CATLPAGRAAGELFF
d_call: NA; clone_size: NA; j_call: TRBJ2-1; v_call: TRBV5-1; cdr3_nt: TGCGCCAGCAGCTTGGTCGCCGGCTACAATGAGCAGTTCTTC; cdr3_aa: CASSLVAGYNEQFF
d_call: NA; clone_size: once; j_call: TRBJ2-7; v_call: TRBV30; cdr3_nt: TGTGCCCGGAGTGTACTCGCTGGGGGGATGGAGCAGTACTTC; cdr3_aa: CARSVLAGGMEQYF
d_call: NA; clone_size: few; j_call: TRBJ2-5; v_call: TRBV5-5; cdr3_nt: TGTGCCAGCAGCCCCAACACGCTTCAAGAGACCCAGTACTTC; cdr3_aa: CASSPNTLQETQYF
d_call: NA; clone_size: NA; j_call: TRBJ2-2; v_call: TRBV4-3; cdr3_nt: TGCGCCAGCAGCAACGAACGGAACACCGGGGAGCTGTTTTTT; cdr3_aa: CASSNERNTGELFF
d_call: NA; clone_size: few; j_call: TRBJ2-5; v_call: TRBV4-2; cdr3_nt: TGTGCCAGCAGCCTACCCCAAGAGACCCAGTACTTC; cdr3_aa: CASSLPQETQYF
d_call: TRBD1; clone_size: few; j_call: TRBJ1-5; v_call: TRBV5-6; cdr3_nt: TGTGCCAGCAGCTTTGGAGACAGGGCTCACCAGCCCCAGCATTTT; cdr3_aa: CASSFGDRAHQPQHF